This T cell receptor beta chain is drawn from a study of blood T cell repertoires in COVID-19. At the level of the study: Some COVID-19 samples were acute and others convalescent; all came from the United States, Italy and Spain. Sources were T cells, B-cell-depleted T cells, or PBMCs; the material itself was cDNA or gDNA.

As originally analysed: Amplification from reference gene primers served as the basis for estimated nucleated cell counts. Only in-frame clones appear in the TCRdb table, and some are missing; sequencing was by immunoSEQ multiplex PCR. V and J calls and clone size are copied from that table; D and trimming were computed from the DNA. The sample contains around 220,000 clones, 80% to 90% of which appear only once. CDR1 and CDR2 from the germline V gene are SGHTA and FQGNSA. Losses at the gene ends were 1 base for V and 5 bases for J; bases not matched to a gene: 7. The CDR3 loop spans 16 amino acids. A remark on this clone: The sample has other DNA sequences that encode this CDR3 too.

The sample comprised peripheral blood. The TCR originated in a woman of 80 years or more with acute or convalescent COVID-19. The V gene is TRBV7-2, the J gene TRBJ2-5; 10 bases are shared with TRBD2. CDR3 protein: CASSLGAGGPSETQYF. As DNA, the CDR3 is TGTGCCAGCAGCTTAGGAGCGGGGGGGCCGAGCGAGACCCAGTACTTC.